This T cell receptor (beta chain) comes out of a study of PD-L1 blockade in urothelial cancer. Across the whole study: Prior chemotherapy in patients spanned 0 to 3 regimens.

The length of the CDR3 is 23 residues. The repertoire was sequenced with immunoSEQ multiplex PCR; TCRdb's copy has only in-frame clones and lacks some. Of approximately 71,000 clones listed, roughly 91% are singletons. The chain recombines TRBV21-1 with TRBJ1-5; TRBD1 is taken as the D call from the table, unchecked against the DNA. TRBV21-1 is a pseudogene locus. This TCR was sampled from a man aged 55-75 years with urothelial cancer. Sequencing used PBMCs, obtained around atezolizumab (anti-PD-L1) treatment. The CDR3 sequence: CASSKVGGMGQGEEPDQRQPQHF. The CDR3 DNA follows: TGTGCCAGCAGCAAAGTAGGAGGGATGGGACAGGGGGAGGAACCAGACCAGCGGCAGCCCCAGCATTTT.